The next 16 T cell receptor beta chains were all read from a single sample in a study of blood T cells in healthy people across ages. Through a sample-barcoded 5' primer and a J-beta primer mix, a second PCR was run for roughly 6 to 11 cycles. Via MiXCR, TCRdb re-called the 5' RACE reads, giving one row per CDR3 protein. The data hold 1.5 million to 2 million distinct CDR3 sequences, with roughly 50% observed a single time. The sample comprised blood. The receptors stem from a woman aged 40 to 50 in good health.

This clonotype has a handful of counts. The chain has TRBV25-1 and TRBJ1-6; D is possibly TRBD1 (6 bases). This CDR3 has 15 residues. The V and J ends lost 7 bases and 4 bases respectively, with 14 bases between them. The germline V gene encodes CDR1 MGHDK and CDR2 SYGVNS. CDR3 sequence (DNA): TGTGCCAGCAAGGCCAGGGGAGAATATAATTCACCCCTCCACTTT. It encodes CASKARGEYNSPLHF.

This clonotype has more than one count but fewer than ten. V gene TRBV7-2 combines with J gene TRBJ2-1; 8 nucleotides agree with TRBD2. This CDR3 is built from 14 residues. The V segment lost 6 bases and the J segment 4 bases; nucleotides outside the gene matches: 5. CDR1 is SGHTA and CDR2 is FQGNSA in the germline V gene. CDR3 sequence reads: CASSTERGYNEQFF. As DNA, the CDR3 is TGTGCCAGCAGTACCGAGCGGGGGTACAATGAGCAGTTCTTC. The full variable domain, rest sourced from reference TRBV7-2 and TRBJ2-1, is GAGVSQSPSNKVTEKGKDVELRCDPISGHTALYWYRQSLGQGLEFLIYFQGNSAPDKSGLPSDRFSAERTGGSVSTLTIQRTQQEDSAVYLCASSTERGYNEQFFGPGTRLTVL.

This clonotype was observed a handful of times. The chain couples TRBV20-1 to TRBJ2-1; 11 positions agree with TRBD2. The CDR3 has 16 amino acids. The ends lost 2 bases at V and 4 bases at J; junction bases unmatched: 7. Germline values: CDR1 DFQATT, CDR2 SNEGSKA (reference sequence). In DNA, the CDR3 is TGCAGTGCTAGACGACTAGCGGGGTCCCAATACAATGAGCAGTTCTTC. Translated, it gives CSARRLAGSQYNEQFF.

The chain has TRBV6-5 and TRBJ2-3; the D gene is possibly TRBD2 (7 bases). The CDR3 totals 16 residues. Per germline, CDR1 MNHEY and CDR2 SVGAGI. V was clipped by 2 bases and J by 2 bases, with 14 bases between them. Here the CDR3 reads CASSYQAGANTDTQYF. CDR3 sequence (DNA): TGTGCCAGCAGTTACCAGGCGGGGGCGAACACAGATACGCAGTATTTT.

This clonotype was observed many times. As DNA, the CDR3 is TGTGCCAGCAGGCAGGGGTCCTCCTACGAGCAGTACTTC. Its protein is CASRQGSSYEQYF. The chain recombines TRBV27 with TRBJ2-7, with D possibly TRBD1 on 6 matching bases. In germline, CDR1 is MNHEY, CDR2 SMNVEV (reference sequence). V lost 6 bases, J lost 0 bases, and 9 bases lay in between. CDR3 length: 13 residues.

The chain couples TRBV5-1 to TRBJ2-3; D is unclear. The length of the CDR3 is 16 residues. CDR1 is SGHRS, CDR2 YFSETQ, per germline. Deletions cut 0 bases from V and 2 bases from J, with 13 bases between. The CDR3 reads CASSLALLQSTDTQYF. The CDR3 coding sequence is TGCGCCAGCAGCTTGGCCCTACTACAGTCCACAGATACGCAGTATTTT.

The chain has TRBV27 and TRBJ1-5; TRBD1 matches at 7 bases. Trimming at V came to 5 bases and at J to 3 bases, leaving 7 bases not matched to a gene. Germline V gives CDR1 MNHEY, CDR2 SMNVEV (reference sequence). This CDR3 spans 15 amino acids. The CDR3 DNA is TGTGCCAGCAGTCAGGACAGGCGTCTCAATCAGCCCCAGCATTTT. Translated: CASSQDRRLNQPQHF.

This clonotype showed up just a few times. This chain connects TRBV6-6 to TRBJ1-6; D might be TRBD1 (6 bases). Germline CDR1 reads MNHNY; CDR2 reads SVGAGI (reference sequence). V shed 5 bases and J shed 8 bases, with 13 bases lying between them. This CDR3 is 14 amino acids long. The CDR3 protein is CASSHGQLHSPLHF. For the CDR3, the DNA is TGTGCCAGCAGTCATGGACAGCTGCATTCACCCCTCCACTTT.

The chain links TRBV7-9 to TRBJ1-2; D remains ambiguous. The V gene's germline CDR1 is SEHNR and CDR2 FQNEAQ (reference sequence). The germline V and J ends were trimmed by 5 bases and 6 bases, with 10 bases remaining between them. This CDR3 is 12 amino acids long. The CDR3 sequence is CASSPLGDGYTF. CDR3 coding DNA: TGTGCCAGCAGCCCTCTGGGAGATGGCTACACCTTC.

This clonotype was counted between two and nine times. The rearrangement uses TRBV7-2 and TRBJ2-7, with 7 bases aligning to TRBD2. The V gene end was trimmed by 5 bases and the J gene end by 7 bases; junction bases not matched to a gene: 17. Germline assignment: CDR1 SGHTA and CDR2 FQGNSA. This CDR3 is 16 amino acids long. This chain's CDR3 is CASSPNRAGDRREQYF. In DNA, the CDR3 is TGTGCCAGCAGCCCCAATCGGGCGGGGGATAGGAGGGAGCAGTACTTC.

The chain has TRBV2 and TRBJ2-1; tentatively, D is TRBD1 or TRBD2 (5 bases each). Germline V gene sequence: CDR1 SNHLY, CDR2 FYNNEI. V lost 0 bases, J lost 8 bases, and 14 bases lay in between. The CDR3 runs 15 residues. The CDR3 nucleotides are TGTGCCAGCAGTGAAGCTGGGACGTCCCTCGATGAGCAGTTCTTC. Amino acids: CASSEAGTSLDEQFF.

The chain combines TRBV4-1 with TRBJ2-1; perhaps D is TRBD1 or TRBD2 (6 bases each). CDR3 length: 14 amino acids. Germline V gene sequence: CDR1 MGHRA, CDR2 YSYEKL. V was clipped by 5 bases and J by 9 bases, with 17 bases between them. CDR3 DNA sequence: TGCGCCAGCAGCTTAGACTCGGGGGCAAGTGAGCAGTTCTTC. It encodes CASSLDSGASEQFF.

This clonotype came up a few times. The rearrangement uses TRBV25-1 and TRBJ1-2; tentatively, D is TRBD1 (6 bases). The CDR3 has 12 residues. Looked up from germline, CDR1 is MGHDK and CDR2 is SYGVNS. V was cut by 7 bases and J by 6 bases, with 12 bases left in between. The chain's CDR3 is CASTRGRNGYTF. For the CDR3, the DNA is TGTGCCAGCACCAGGGGAAGAAATGGCTACACCTTC.

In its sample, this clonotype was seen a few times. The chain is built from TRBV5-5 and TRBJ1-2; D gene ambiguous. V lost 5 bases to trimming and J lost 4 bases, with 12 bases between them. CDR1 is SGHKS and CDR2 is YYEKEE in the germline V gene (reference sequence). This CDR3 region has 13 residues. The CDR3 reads CASRLTETYGYTF. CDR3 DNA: TGTGCCAGCAGATTAACAGAGACCTATGGCTACACCTTC.

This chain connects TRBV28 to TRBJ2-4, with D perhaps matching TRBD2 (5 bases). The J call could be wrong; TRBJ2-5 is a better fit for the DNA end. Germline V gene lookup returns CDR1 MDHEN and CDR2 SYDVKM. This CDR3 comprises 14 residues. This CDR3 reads CASSPVGGLETQYF. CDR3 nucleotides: TGTGCCAGCAGTCCCGTTGGCGGGTTGGAGACCCAGTACTTC.

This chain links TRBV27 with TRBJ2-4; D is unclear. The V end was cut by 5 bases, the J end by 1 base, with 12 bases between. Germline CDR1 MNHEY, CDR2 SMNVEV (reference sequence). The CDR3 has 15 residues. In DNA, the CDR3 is TGTGCCAGCAGTCCCCCTTATGGGGCCAAAAACATTCAGTACTTC. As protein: CASSPPYGAKNIQYF.